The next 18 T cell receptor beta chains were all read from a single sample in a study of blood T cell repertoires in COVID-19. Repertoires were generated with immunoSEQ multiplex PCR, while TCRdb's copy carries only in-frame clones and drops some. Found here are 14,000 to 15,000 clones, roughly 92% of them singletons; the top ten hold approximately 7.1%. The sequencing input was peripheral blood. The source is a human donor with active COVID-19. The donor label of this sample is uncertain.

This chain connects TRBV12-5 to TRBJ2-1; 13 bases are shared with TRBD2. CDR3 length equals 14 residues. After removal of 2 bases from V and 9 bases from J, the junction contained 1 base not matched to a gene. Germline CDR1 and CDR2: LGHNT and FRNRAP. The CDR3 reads CASGLWTSGGEQFF. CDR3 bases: TGTGCTAGTGGTTTGTGGACTAGCGGGGGTGAGCAGTTCTTC.

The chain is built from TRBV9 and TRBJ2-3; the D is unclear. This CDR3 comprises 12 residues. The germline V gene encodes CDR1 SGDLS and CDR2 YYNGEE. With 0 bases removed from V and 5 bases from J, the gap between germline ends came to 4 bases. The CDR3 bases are TGTGCCAGCAGCGTAGGTATAGATACGCAGTATTTT. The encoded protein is CASSVGIDTQYF. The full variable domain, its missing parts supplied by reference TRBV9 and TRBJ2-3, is DSGVTQTPKHLITATGQRVTLRCSPRSGDLSVYWYQQSLDQGLQFLIQYYNGEERAKGNILERFSAQQFPDLHSELNLSSLELGDSALYFCASSVGIDTQYFGPGTRLTVL.

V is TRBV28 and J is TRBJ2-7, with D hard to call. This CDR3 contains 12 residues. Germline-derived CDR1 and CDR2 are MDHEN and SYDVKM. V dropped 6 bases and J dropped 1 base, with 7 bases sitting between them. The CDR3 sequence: CASRGRSYEQYF. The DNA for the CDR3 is TGTGCCAGCAGGGGCAGGTCCTACGAGCAGTACTTC.

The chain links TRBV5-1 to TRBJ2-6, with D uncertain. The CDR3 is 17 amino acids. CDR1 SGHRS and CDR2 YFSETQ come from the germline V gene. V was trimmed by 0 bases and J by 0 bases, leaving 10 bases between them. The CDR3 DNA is TGCGCCAGCAGCTTGGCCGCCAGTTCCTCTGGGGCCAACGTCCTGACTTTC. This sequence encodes CASSLAASSSGANVLTF.

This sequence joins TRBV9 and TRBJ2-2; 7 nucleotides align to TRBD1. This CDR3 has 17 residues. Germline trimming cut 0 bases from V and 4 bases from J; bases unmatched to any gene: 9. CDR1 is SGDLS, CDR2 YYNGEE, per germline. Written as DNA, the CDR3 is TGTGCCAGCAGCGTAGTCCTGGGGACAGCTGGCACCGGGGAGCTGTTTTTT. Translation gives CASSVVLGTAGTGELFF.

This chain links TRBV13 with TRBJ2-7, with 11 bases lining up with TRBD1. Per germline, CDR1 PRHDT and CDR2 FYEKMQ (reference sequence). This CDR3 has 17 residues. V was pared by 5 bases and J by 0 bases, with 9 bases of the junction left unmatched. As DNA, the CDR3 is TGTGCCAGCAGCCACCGGCCGGGGACAGGGGGCTCCTACGAGCAGTACTTC. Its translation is CASSHRPGTGGSYEQYF. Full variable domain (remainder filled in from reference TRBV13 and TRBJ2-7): AAGVIQSPRHLIKEKRETATLKCYPIPRHDTVYWYQQGPGQDPQFLISFYEKMQSDKGSIPDRFSAQQFSDYHSELNMSSLELGDSALYFCASSHRPGTGGSYEQYFGPGTRLTVT.

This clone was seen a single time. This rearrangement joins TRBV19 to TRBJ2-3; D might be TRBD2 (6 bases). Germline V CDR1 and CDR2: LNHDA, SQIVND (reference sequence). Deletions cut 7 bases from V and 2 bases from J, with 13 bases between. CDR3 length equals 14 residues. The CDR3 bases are TGTGCCAGTAAGGAGGGACTGATCACAGATACGCAGTATTTT. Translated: CASKEGLITDTQYF.

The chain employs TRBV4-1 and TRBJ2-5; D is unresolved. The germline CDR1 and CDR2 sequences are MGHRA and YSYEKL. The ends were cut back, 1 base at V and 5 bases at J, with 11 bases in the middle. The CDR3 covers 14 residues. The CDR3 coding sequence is TGCGCCAGCAGCCAAGGCGACACTCAGGAGACCCAGTACTTC. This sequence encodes CASSQGDTQETQYF.

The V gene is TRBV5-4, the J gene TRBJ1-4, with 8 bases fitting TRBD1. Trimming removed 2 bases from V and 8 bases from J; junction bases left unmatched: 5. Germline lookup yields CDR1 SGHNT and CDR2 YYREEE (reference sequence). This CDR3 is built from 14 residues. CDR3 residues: CASSFDRGWEKLFF. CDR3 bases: TGTGCCAGCAGCTTCGACAGGGGCTGGGAAAAACTGTTTTTT.

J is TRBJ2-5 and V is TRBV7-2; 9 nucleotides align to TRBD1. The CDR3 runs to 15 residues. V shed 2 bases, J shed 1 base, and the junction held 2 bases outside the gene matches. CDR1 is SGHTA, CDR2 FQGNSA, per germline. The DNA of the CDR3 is TGTGCCAGCAGCTTAAGGGGACAGGGCCAAGAGACCCAGTACTTC. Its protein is CASSLRGQGQETQYF.

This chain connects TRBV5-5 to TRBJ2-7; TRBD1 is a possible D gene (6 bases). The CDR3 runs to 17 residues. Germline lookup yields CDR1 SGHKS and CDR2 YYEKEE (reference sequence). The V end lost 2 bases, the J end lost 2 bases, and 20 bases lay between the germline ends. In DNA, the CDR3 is TGTGCCAGCAGCTTTTTATCTTTTATCGACAGGCCCTACGAGCAGTACTTC. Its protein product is CASSFLSFIDRPYEQYF.

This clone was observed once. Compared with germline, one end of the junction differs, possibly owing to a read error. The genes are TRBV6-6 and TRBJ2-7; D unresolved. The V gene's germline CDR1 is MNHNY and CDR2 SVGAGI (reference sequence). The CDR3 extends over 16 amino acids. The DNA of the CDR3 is TGTGCCAGCAGTTACTCGACCCCCACTTCGGCGGCGCGAAGGCTCTTC. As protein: CASSYSTPTSAARRLF.

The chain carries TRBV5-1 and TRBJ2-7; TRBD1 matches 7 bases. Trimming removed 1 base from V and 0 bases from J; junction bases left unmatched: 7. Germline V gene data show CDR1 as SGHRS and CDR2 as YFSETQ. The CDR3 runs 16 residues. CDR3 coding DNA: TGCGCCAGCAGCTTGTTAGGACAGGCTATCTCCTACGAGCAGTACTTC. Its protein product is CASSLLGQAISYEQYF. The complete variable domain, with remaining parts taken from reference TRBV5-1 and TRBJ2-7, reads KAGVTQTPRYLIKTRGQQVTLSCSPISGHRSVSWYQQTPGQGLQFLFEYFSETQRNKGNFPGRFSGRQFSNSRSEMNVSTLELGDSALYLCASSLLGQAISYEQYFGPGTRLTVT.

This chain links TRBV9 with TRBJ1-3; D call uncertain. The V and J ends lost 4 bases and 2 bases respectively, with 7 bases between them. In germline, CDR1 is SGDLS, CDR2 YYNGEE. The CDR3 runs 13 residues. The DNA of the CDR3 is TGTGCCAGCAGCATTGACACTGGAAACACCATATATTTT. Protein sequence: CASSIDTGNTIYF.

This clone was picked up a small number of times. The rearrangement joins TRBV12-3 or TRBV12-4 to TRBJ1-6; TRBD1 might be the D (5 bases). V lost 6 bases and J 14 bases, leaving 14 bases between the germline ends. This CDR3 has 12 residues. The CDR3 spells CASRQGLRSLHF. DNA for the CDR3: TGTGCCAGCAGGCAGGGTCTTCGATCCCTCCACTTT.

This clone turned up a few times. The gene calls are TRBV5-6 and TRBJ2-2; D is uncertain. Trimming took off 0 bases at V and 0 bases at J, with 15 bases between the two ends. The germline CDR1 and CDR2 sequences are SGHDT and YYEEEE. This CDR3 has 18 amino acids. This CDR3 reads CASSLAGVRIANTGELFF. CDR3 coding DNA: TGTGCCAGCAGCTTGGCCGGAGTGAGGATCGCGAACACCGGGGAGCTGTTTTTT.

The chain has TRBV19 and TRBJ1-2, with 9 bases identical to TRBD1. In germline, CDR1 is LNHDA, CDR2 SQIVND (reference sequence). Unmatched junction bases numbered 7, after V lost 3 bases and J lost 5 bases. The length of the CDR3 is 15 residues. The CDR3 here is CASSISGQGRYGYTF. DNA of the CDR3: TGTGCCAGTAGTATTTCGGGACAGGGACGTTATGGCTACACCTTC.

The DNA of the CDR3 is TGTGCCAGCAGTGTAGAACAGGGTAGGCACTATGGCTACACCTTC. Residues: CASSVEQGRHYGYTF. The rearrangement links TRBV2 to TRBJ1-2; the D gene is possibly TRBD1 (6 bases). V was pared by 4 bases and J by 3 bases, with 15 bases between. CDR1 SNHLY and CDR2 FYNNEI come from the germline V gene. This CDR3 comprises 15 residues.